The rows below give T cell receptor beta chains drawn from one sample of a study of blood T cell repertoires in COVID-19. Profiling relied on immunoSEQ multiplex PCR, and the TCRdb table lists in-frame clones only, not all of them. The sample consists of roughly 60,000 clones, around four fifths of them appearing once. Sequencing used peripheral blood. The receptors originated from a woman older than 75 with acute or convalescent COVID-19. The CDR3 runs from the conserved cysteine through the conserved F or W. The order of the fields is clone size, CDR3 length, J gene, V gene, D gene, CDR3 protein, CDR3 DNA. The D gene is left open where the match is weak. The size field is filled for only some rows; it gives once, few, many or a size class.

>NA|17|TRBJ2-7|TRBV25-1|TRBD1
CASSEAGQGPTSYEQYF
TGTGCCAGCAGTGAAGCCGGACAGGGACCAACTTCCTACGAGCAGTACTTC
>NA|12|TRBJ1-2|TRBV7-9|NA
CASGGASYGYTF
TGTGCCTCGGGGGGGGCCTCCTATGGCTACACCTTC
>NA|15|TRBJ2-1|TRBV7-2|TRBD2
CASSLVAGGFNEQFF
TGTGCCAGCAGCTTAGTGGCGGGGGGGTTCAATGAGCAGTTCTTC
>NA|17|TRBJ2-7|TRBV19|NA
CASPYYRTSRDSYEQYF
TGTGCCAGTCCTTATTACAGGACGTCCCGAGATAGCTACGAGCAGTACTTC
>NA|15|TRBJ1-5|TRBV6-4|TRBD1
CASSDGGTEYQPQHF
TGTGCCAGCAGTGACGGAGGGACAGAATATCAGCCCCAGCATTTT
>NA|14|TRBJ2-7|TRBV6-5|TRBD2
CASRTSGGTYEQYF
TGTGCCAGCAGAACTAGCGGGGGGACTTACGAGCAGTACTTC
>NA|13|TRBJ1-2|TRBV29-1|NA
CSVEQGTSRGYTF
TGCAGCGTTGAACAGGGGACGTCGCGGGGCTACACCTTC
>NA|15|TRBJ2-7|TRBV15|TRBD2
CATSRAIAGDYEQYF
TGTGCCACCAGCAGAGCGATAGCGGGAGACTACGAGCAGTACTTC
>NA|16|TRBJ2-5|TRBV19|TRBD1
CASSQTPTGGRETQYF
TGTGCCAGTAGCCAAACCCCGACAGGGGGCAGGGAGACCCAGTACTTC
>NA|13|TRBJ2-5|TRBV9|NA
CASSVYGIETQYF
TGTGCCAGCAGCGTATACGGGATAGAGACCCAGTACTTC
>NA|13|TRBJ1-2|TRBV2|NA
CASREDSQGGYTF
TGTGCCAGCAGGGAGGACTCTCAAGGGGGCTACACCTTC
>few|15|TRBJ2-1|TRBV5-6|TRBD2
CASSLAQRGGSGAFF
TGTGCCAGCAGCTTGGCGCAGCGGGGTGGGTCTGGGGCGTTCTTC
>NA|14|TRBJ1-1|TRBV9|NA
CASRGVGEGTEAFF
TGTGCCAGCAGGGGAGTGGGTGAGGGCACTGAAGCTTTCTTT
>NA|12|TRBJ1-2|TRBV11-3|NA
CASSSGDRGYTF
TGTGCCAGCAGCTCGGGGGACCGGGGCTACACCTTC
>NA|15|TRBJ2-5|TRBV10-3|TRBD1
CAISNPGTGQETQYF
TGTGCCATCTCCAACCCCGGGACAGGGCAAGAGACCCAGTACTTC
>few|14|TRBJ2-7|TRBV5-1|TRBD2
CASMTAGGPGEQYF
TGCGCCAGCATGACAGCGGGAGGGCCGGGTGAGCAGTACTTC
>NA|15|TRBJ1-2|TRBV4-2|NA
CASSQELRGDGGYTF
TGTGCCAGCAGCCAAGAGCTTCGGGGGGACGGGGGCTACACCTTC
>NA|13|TRBJ2-7|TRBV6-5|NA
CASGTDRHYEQYF
TGTGCCAGCGGTACGGACAGACATTACGAGCAGTACTTC
>NA|16|TRBJ1-4|TRBV19|TRBD1
CASSIDRTGGNEKLFF
TGTGCCAGTAGTATAGACCGGACAGGGGGGAATGAAAAACTGTTTTTT
>NA|14|TRBJ1-1|TRBV7-9|NA
CASSLDRVNTEAFF
TGTGCCAGCAGCTTAGACAGGGTGAACACTGAAGCTTTCTTT
>NA|17|TRBJ2-7|TRBV5-1|TRBD2
CASSLWTPRGLAHEQYF
TGCGCCAGCAGCTTGTGGACCCCCCGAGGACTAGCACACGAGCAGTACTTC
>NA|14|TRBJ1-5|TRBV19|NA
CASSPSGGNQPQHF
TGTGCCAGTAGTCCCTCGGGGGGCAATCAGCCCCAGCATTTT
>NA|13|TRBJ1-2|TRBV5-1|TRBD1
CASSSGGFGGYTF
TGCGCCAGCAGCTCAGGGGGTTTTGGCGGCTACACCTTC
>NA|13|TRBJ1-2|TRBV7-9|NA
CASSLPGAGGYTF
TGTGCCAGCAGCTTACCCGGGGCGGGGGGCTACACCTTC
>few|16|TRBJ2-7|TRBV5-1|TRBD1
CASSLGWTGTGDEQYF
TGCGCCAGCAGCTTGGGATGGACCGGGACAGGGGACGAGCAGTACTTC
>NA|15|TRBJ2-7|TRBV6-2/TRBV6-3|TRBD2
CASSYQTLAGAEQYF
TGTGCCAGCAGTTACCAAACACTAGCGGGAGCTGAGCAGTACTTC
>few|15|TRBJ1-2|TRBV4-3|TRBD1
CASSQLYQGALGYTF
TGCGCCAGCAGCCAACTTTACCAGGGGGCTCTCGGCTACACCTTC
>few|15|TRBJ2-7|TRBV7-2|NA
CASSPGLGSSYEQYF
TGTGCCAGCAGCCCGGGACTGGGGAGCTCCTACGAGCAGTACTTC
>NA|13|TRBJ1-2|TRBV14|NA
CASSLTGKYGYTF
TGTGCCAGCAGCCTAACAGGGAAGTATGGCTACACCTTC
>NA|14|TRBJ1-3|TRBV28|NA
CASSPGSSGNTIYF
TGTGCCAGCAGCCCGGGGAGCTCTGGAAACACCATATATTTT
>NA|15|TRBJ2-1|TRBV6-5|NA
CASSYSGGQSREQFF
TGTGCCAGCAGTTATTCGGGGGGCCAATCTCGGGAGCAGTTCTTC
>few|13|TRBJ2-2|TRBV27|NA
CASSPYYTGELFF
TGTGCCAGCAGCCCCTATTACACCGGGGAGCTGTTTTTT
>NA|12|TRBJ2-3|TRBV29-1|NA
CSHLTAEDTQYF
TGCAGCCACTTAACGGCGGAGGATACGCAGTATTTT
>NA|18|TRBJ2-1|TRBV9|TRBD2
CASSVGGRLSGRYNEQFF
TGTGCCAGCAGCGTAGGTGGCCGCTTAAGCGGGAGATACAATGAGCAGTTCTTC
>NA|16|TRBJ2-1|TRBV30|TRBD2
CAWSVTSGRTYNEQFF
TGTGCCTGGAGTGTAACTAGCGGGAGAACTTACAATGAGCAGTTCTTC
>NA|19|TRBJ2-1|TRBV21-1|NA
CASSGALKMGGSSYNEQFF
TGTGCCAGCAGCGGGGCTCTCAAAATGGGCGGGAGCTCCTACAATGAGCAGTTCTTC
>NA|16|TRBJ1-1|TRBV19|NA
CASSIAAGAMNTEAFF
TGTGCCAGTAGTATAGCGGCAGGCGCCATGAACACTGAAGCTTTCTTT
>NA|14|TRBJ2-7|TRBV10-2|NA
CASSPGGGSYEQYF
TGCGCCAGCAGCCCGGGCGGCGGGTCCTACGAGCAGTACTTC
>NA|13|TRBJ1-1|TRBV5-1|TRBD1
CASSLALTGEAFF
TGCGCCAGCAGCTTGGCCCTGACAGGGGAAGCTTTCTTT
>NA|13|TRBJ2-5|TRBV7-7|NA
CASSLNLAETQYF
TGTGCTAGCAGCTTAAATTTAGCCGAGACCCAGTACTTC
>NA|13|TRBJ2-7|TRBV30|TRBD2
CAWTLGTSRTQYF
TGTGCCTGGACCCTCGGGACTAGCAGAACCCAGTACTTC
>once|12|TRBJ2-7|TRBV28|NA
CASMGERYEQYF
TGTGCCAGCATGGGCGAAAGGTACGAGCAGTACTTC
>few|15|TRBJ1-1|TRBV9|TRBD1
CASSLLDRGISEAFF
TGTGCCAGCAGCCTCCTTGACAGGGGTATTAGTGAAGCTTTCTTT
>NA|13|TRBJ1-1|TRBV12-3/TRBV12-4|NA
CASSPSGFAEAFF
TGTGCCAGCAGTCCCTCAGGCTTTGCTGAAGCTTTCTTT
>NA|14|TRBJ2-7|TRBV19|NA
CASSIVGTSYEQYF
TGTGCCAGTAGTATAGTTGGGACTTCCTACGAGCAGTACTTC
>NA|16|TRBJ1-1|TRBV18|NA
CASSPRVNGQNTEAFF
TGTGCCAGCTCACCTCGAGTAAATGGTCAGAACACTGAAGCTTTCTTT
>NA|14|TRBJ2-5|TRBV5-1|TRBD2
CASRSGRTQETQYF
TGCGCCAGCAGGTCCGGGAGGACACAAGAGACCCAGTACTTC
>NA|16|TRBJ2-1|TRBV3-1/TRBV3-2|TRBD1
CASSQHMDRGLDEQFF
TGTGCCAGCAGCCAACACATGGACAGGGGGCTGGATGAGCAGTTCTTC
>NA|13|TRBJ2-5|TRBV7-3|NA
CASSRGSGETQYF
TGTGCCAGCAGCCGAGGCTCGGGTGAGACCCAGTACTTC
>NA|12|TRBJ1-1|TRBV6-2/TRBV6-3|NA
CASSYTGAEAFF
TGTGCCAGCAGTTACACGGGAGCTGAAGCTTTCTTT
>NA|16|TRBJ2-1|TRBV24-1|TRBD2
CATSDHGLANPDEQFF
TGTGCCACCAGTGACCACGGACTAGCAAACCCTGACGAGCAGTTCTTC
>NA|15|TRBJ1-5|TRBV19|TRBD1
CASNAGTGTYQPQHF
TGTGCCAGTAACGCCGGGACAGGGACGTATCAGCCCCAGCATTTT
>once|15|TRBJ2-1|TRBV5-1|TRBD2
CASSLGTSGREEQFF
TGCGCCAGCAGCTTGGGGACTAGCGGACGAGAAGAGCAGTTCTTC
>NA|13|TRBJ2-5|TRBV7-3|NA
CASSLSGSETQYF
TGTGCCAGCAGCTTATCAGGTTCGGAGACCCAGTACTTC